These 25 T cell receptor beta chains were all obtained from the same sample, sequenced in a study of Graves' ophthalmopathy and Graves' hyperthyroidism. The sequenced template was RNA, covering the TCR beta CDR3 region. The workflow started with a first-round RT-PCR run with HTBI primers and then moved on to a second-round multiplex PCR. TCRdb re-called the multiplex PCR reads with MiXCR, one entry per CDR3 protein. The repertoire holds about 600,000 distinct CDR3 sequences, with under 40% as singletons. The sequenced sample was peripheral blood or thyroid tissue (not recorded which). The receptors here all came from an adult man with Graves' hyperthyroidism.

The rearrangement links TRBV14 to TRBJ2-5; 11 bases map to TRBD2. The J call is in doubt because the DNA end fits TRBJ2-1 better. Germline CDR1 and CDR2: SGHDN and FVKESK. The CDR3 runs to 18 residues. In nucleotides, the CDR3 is TGTGCCAGCAGTTACTATGGGGCTAGCGGGGGGCCCTACAATGAGCAGTTCTTC. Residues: CASSYYGASGGPYNEQFF.

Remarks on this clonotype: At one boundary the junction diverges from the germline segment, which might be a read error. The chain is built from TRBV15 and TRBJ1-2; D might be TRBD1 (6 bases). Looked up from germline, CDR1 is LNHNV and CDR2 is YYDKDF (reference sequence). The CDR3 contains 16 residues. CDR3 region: CATSSERYRDNDGYTF. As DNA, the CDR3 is TGTGCCACCAGCAGTGAAAGGTACAGGGATAACGATGGCTACACCTTC.

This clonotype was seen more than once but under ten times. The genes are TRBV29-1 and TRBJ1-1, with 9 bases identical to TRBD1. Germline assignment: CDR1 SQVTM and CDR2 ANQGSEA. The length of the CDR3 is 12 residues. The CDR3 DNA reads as TGCAGTGCAGGACAGGGGTACACTGAAGCTTTCTTT. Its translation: CSAGQGYTEAFF.

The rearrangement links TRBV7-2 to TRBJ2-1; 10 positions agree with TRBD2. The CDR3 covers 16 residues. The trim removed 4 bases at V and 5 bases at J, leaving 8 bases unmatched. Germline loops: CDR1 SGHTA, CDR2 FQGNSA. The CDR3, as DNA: TGTGCCAGCAGCTCACCTAGCGGGAGAAGGGACAATGAGCAGTTCTTC. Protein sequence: CASSSPSGRRDNEQFF.

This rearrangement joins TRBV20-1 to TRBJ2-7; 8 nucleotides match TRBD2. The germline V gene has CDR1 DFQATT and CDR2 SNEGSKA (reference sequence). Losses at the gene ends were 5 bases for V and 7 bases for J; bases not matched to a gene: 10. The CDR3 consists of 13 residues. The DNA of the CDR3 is TGCAGTGCTCCTAGCGGGCCACACAATGAGCAGTACTTC. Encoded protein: CSAPSGPHNEQYF.

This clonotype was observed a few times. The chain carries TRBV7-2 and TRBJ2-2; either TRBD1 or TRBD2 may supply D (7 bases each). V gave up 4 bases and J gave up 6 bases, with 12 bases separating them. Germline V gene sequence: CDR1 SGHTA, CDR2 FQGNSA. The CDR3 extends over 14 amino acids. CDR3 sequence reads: CASSWQGGSGELFF. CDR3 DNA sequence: TGTGCCAGCAGCTGGCAGGGGGGGTCCGGGGAGCTGTTTTTT.

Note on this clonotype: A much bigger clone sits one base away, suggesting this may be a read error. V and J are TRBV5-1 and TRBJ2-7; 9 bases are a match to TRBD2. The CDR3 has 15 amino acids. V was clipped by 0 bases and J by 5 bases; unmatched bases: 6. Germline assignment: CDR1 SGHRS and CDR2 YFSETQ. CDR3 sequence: CASSLASGGRHEQYF. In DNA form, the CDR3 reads TGCGCCAGCAGCTTGGCCAGCGGGGGGAGGCACGAGCAGTACTTC.

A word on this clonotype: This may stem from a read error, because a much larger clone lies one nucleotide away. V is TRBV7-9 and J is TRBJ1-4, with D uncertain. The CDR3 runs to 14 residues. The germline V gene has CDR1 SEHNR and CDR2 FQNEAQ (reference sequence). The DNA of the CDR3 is TGTGCCAACAGCCTTGAGGAGGTTGATGAAAAACTGTTTTTT. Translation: CANSLEEVDEKLFF.

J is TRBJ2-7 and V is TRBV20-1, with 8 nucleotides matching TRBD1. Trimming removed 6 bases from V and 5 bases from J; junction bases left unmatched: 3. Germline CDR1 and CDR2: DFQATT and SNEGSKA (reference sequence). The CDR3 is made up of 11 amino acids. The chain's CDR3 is CSARGQDEQYF. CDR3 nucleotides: TGCAGTGCCAGGGGACAGGACGAGCAGTACTTC.

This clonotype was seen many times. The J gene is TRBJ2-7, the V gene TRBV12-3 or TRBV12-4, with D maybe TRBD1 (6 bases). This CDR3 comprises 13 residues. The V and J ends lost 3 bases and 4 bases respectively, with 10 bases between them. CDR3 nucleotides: TGTGCCAGCAGTTTTGGACAGCAGTACGAGCAGTACTTC. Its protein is CASSFGQQYEQYF.

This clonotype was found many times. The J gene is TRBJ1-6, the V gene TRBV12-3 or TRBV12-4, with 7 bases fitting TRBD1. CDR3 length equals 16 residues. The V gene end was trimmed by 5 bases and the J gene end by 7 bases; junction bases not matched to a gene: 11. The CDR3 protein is CASSLRSRQGNSPLHF. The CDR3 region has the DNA TGTGCCAGCAGTCTACGCTCCCGACAGGGAAATTCACCCCTCCACTTT.

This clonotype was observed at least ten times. The CDR3 region is CATSRDQTGWTEAFF. The CDR3 bases are TGTGCCACCAGCAGAGATCAGACAGGGTGGACTGAAGCTTTCTTT. The genes are TRBV15 and TRBJ1-1; TRBD1 agrees at 7 bases. This CDR3 has 15 residues. Germline lookup yields CDR1 LNHNV and CDR2 YYDKDF (reference sequence). The V and J ends lost 0 bases and 5 bases, in that order; junction bases with no gene match: 6.

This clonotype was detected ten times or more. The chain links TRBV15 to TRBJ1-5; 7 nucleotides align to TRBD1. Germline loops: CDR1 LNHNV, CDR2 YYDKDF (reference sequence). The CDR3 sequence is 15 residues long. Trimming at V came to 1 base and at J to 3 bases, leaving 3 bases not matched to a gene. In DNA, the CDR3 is TGTGCCACCAGCAGAGGTGACAGGGACAATCAGCCCCAGCATTTT. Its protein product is CATSRGDRDNQPQHF.

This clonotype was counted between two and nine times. As DNA, the CDR3 is TGTGCCAGCAGCTTCACCGGGACTAGCGGGAGGGAGGGGGATACGCAGTATTTT. It encodes CASSFTGTSGREGDTQYF. The rearrangement links TRBV11-3 to TRBJ2-3; TRBD2 aligns across 16 bases. J lost 6 bases, V lost 3 bases, and 9 bases had no gene match. Germline V CDR1 and CDR2: SGHNT, YENEEA. The CDR3 sequence is 18 residues long.

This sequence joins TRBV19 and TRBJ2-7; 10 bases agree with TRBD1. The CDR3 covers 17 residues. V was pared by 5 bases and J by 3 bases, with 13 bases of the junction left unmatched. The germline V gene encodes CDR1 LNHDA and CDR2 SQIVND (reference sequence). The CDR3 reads CASSPGTGVSSLYEQYF. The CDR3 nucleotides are TGTGCCAGTAGTCCCGGGACAGGGGTCTCTTCACTCTACGAGCAGTACTTC.

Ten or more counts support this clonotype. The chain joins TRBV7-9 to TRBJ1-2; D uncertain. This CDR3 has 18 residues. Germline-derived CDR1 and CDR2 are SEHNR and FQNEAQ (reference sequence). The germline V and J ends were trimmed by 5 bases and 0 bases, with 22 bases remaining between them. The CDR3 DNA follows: TGTGCCAGCAGCATAGGATTGACATGGGAAAAGACTAACTATGGCTACACCTTC. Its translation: CASSIGLTWEKTNYGYTF.

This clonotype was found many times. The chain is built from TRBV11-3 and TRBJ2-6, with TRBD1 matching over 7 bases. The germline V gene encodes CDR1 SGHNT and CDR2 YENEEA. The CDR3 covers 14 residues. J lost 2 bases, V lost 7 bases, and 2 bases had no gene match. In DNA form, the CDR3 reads TGTGCCAGCAAAACAGGGGCTGGGGCCAACGTCCTGACTTTC. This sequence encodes CASKTGAGANVLTF.

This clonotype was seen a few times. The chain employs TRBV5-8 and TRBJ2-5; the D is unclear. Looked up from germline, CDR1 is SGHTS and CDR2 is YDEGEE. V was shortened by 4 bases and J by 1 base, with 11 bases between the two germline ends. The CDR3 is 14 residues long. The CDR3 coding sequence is TGTGCCAGCAGCAACCACGGGTCCCAAGAGACCCAGTACTTC. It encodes CASSNHGSQETQYF.

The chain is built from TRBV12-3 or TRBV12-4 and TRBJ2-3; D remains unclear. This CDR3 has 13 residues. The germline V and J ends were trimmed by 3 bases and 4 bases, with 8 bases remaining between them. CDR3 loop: CASSLSSADTQYF. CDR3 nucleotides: TGTGCCAGCAGTTTGAGCTCCGCAGATACGCAGTATTTT.

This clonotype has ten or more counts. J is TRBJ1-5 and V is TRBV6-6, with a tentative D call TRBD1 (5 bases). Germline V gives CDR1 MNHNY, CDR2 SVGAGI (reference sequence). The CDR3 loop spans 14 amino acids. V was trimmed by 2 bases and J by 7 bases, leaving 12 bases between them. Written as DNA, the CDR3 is TGTGCCAGCAGTTACGGGGGTTCGGAGCAGCCCCAGCATTTT. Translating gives CASSYGGSEQPQHF.

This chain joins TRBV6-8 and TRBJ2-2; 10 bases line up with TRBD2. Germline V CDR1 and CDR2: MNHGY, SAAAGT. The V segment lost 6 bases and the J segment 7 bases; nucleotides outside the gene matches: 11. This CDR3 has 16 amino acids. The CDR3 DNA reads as TGTGCCAGCAGCTTTCTAGCGGGAGTTCGGATCGGGGAGCTGTTTTTT. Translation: CASSFLAGVRIGELFF.

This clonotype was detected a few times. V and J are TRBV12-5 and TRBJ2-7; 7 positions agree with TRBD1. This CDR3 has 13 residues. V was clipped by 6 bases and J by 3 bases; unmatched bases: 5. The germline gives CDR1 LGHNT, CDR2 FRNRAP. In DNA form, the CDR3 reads TGTGCTAGTGGAACTGGACAGGTCTACGAGCAGTACTTC. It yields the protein CASGTGQVYEQYF.

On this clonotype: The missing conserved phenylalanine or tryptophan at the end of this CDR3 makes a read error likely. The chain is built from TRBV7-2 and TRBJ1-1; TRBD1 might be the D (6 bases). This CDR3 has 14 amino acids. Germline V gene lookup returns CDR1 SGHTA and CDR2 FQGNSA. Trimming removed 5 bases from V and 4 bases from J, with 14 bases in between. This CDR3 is CASSVTGISTEAFL. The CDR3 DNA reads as TGTGCCAGCAGCGTCACAGGGATTTCCACTGAAGCTTTCCTT.

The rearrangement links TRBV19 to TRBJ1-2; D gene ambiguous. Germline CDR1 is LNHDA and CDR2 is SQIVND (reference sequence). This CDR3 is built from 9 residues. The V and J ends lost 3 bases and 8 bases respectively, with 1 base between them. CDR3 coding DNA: TGTGCCAGTAGTATCGGCTACACCTTC. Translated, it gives CASSIGYTF.

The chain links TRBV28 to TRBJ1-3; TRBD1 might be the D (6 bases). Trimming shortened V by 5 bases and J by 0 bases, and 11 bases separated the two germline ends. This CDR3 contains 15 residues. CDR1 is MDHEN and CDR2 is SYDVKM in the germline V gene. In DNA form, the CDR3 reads TGTGCCAGCAGTCTAACAGGGTACTCTGGAAACACCATATATTTT. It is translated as CASSLTGYSGNTIYF.